This is a list of T cell receptor beta chains from one sample in a study of blood T cell repertoires in COVID-19. This table comes from immunoSEQ multiplex PCR, and its TCRdb copy is limited to in-frame clones, with some not included. The sample shows about 100,000 clones, 84% of them seen only once. The source material was peripheral blood. The source of these receptors is a human donor in a cohort sampled during active COVID-19. Both conserved end residues are part of each CDR3. Each record gives: D gene, J gene, clone size, V gene, CDR3 protein, CDR3 DNA. The D gene is left open where the match is weak. Size values are once, few and many counts, or a class for expanded clones, and some rows have none.

NA TRBJ2-1 NA TRBV2 CASSETAGSYNEQFF TGTGCCAGCAGTGAAACAGCGGGCTCCTACAATGAGCAGTTCTTC
TRBD1 TRBJ1-1 NA TRBV7-6 CASSSGQGGKAFF TGTGCCAGCAGCTCCGGACAGGGAGGAAAAGCTTTCTTT
TRBD2 TRBJ2-2 NA TRBV19 CASKMLAGGPGTGELFF TGTGCCAGTAAAATGCTAGCGGGAGGGCCTGGCACCGGGGAGCTGTTTTTT
TRBD1 TRBJ1-5 NA TRBV28 CASSFRTGTIYSNQPQHF TGTGCCAGCAGTTTTCGGACAGGGACGATCTATAGCAATCAGCCCCAGCATTTT
NA TRBJ1-2 NA TRBV5-1 CASSLTGPNYGYTF TGCGCCAGCAGCTTGACAGGACCTAACTATGGCTACACCTTC
TRBD2 TRBJ2-7 NA TRBV28 CASRSGGSRYEQYF TGTGCCAGCAGGAGCGGGGGGAGTCGCTACGAGCAGTACTTC
TRBD2 TRBJ2-7 NA TRBV6-2/TRBV6-3 CASSLGTTNQYF TGTGCCAGCAGTCTTGGGACTACGAACCAGTACTTC
TRBD1 TRBJ1-2 NA TRBV9 CASSTADRVGGYTF TGTGCCAGCAGCACCGCGGACAGGGTAGGTGGCTACACCTTC
NA TRBJ1-4 NA TRBV27 CASSLGRGPEKLFF TGTGCCAGCAGTTTGGGCAGGGGTCCCGAAAAACTGTTTTTT
NA TRBJ1-1 once TRBV20-1 CSASGYKREAFF TGCAGTGCTAGTGGTTACAAACGTGAAGCTTTCTTT
NA TRBJ1-2 NA TRBV19 CASKGIGGAEDYGYTF TGTGCCAGTAAGGGTATTGGGGGCGCAGAAGACTATGGCTACACCTTC
TRBD1 TRBJ1-2 NA TRBV5-1 CASLPGSTGTNYGYTF TGCGCCAGCCTACCGGGTTCGACAGGGACGAACTATGGCTACACCTTC
NA TRBJ2-1 few TRBV7-3 CASSLANNEQFF TGTGCCAGCAGCTTAGCGAACAATGAGCAGTTCTTC
NA TRBJ1-6 once TRBV7-3 CASSFRSGDSPLHF TGTGCCAGCAGCTTCCGAAGCGGGGATTCACCCCTCCACTTT
TRBD1 TRBJ1-3 NA TRBV5-1 CASSLLSPAGQGILSGNTIYF TGCGCCAGCAGCTTGTTGTCGCCGGCGGGACAGGGCATTTTGTCTGGAAACACCATATATTTT
TRBD2 TRBJ2-2 NA TRBV3-1/TRBV3-2 CASRGLGDTGELFF TGTGCCAGCCGGGGACTAGGGGACACCGGGGAGCTGTTTTTT
TRBD2 TRBJ2-3 NA TRBV6-5 CASNRLAGAADTQYF TGTGCCAGCAACCGACTAGCGGGAGCAGCAGATACGCAGTATTTT
NA TRBJ1-4 NA TRBV18 CASSPRQSNEKLFF TGTGCCAGCTCACCTCGACAGAGTAATGAAAAACTGTTTTTT
TRBD2 TRBJ2-3 once TRBV7-2 CASSLGGRAPDTQYF TGTGCCAGCAGCTTAGGCGGGAGGGCCCCAGATACGCAGTATTTT
NA TRBJ2-4 NA TRBV28 CASSRYVTDADF TGTGCCAGCAGTCGATACGTGACAGATGCGGACTTC
NA TRBJ2-1 NA TRBV6-6 CASSYDTGSSYNEQFF TGTGCCAGCAGTTACGATACAGGGAGCTCCTACAATGAGCAGTTCTTC
NA TRBJ1-5 NA TRBV2 CASKSWGDRPQHF TGTGCCAGCAAAAGTTGGGGGGATCGGCCCCAGCATTTT
NA TRBJ2-2 NA TRBV4-3 CASTPTSGATGELFF TGCGCCAGCACACCGACCAGCGGCGCCACCGGGGAGCTGTTTTTT
TRBD1 TRBJ1-3 NA TRBV27 CASSNLGQVGNTIYF TGTGCCAGCAGTAACTTGGGACAGGTGGGGAACACCATATATTTT
NA TRBJ2-2 NA TRBV7-3 CASSAGQLSGELFF TGTGCCAGCAGCGCGGGACAGTTAAGCGGGGAGCTGTTTTTT
NA TRBJ2-3 once TRBV10-3 CAINGGAADTQYF TGTGCCATCAATGGTGGGGCGGCAGATACGCAGTATTTT
TRBD1 TRBJ1-1 NA TRBV5-1 CASSSTQNLDRGREAFF TGCGCCAGCAGCTCGACGCAAAACCTAGACAGGGGTCGAGAAGCTTTCTTT
TRBD1 TRBJ1-4 NA TRBV2 CASRGGAGTGEEKLFF TGTGCCAGCAGAGGCGGGGCGGGGACAGGGGAAGAAAAACTGTTTTTT
NA TRBJ2-1 NA TRBV12-3/TRBV12-4 CASSLRGEQFF TGTGCCAGCAGTTTGAGGGGGGAGCAGTTCTTC
NA TRBJ1-2 NA TRBV6-5 CASSYDSQNGYTF TGTGCCAGCAGTTACGACAGTCAAAATGGCTACACCTTC
NA TRBJ2-2 NA TRBV6-6 CASSSSRGTGELFF TGTGCCAGCAGTTCCTCCAGGGGAACCGGGGAGCTGTTTTTT
NA TRBJ2-3 NA TRBV5-1 CASSLERADTQYF TGCGCCAGCAGCTTGGAACGGGCAGATACGCAGTATTTT
NA TRBJ1-5 few TRBV10-2 CASSQGQFGDQPQHF TGCGCCAGCAGCCAAGGACAATTTGGCGATCAGCCCCAGCATTTT
TRBD2 TRBJ2-1 NA TRBV15 CATSRDPIAGQYNEQFF TGTGCCACCAGCAGAGACCCTATAGCGGGGCAATACAATGAGCAGTTCTTC
NA TRBJ2-5 NA TRBV7-5 CVYPCSQEGVETQYF NA
TRBD1 TRBJ1-5 NA TRBV24-1 CATQGVTGVNNQPQHF TGTGCCACCCAAGGGGTAACAGGGGTTAACAATCAGCCCCAGCATTTT
NA TRBJ1-2 NA TRBV4-3 CASSQERGYGYTF TGCGCCAGCAGCCAAGAGCGGGGGTATGGCTACACCTTC
TRBD1 TRBJ2-3 NA TRBV11-3 CASSLGQTISTDTQYF TGTGCCAGCAGCTTGGGACAGACAATATCCACAGATACGCAGTATTTT
NA TRBJ1-6 NA TRBV2 CASSGTDNSPLHF TGTGCCAGCAGTGGGACAGATAATTCACCCCTCCACTTT
TRBD2 TRBJ2-2 NA TRBV7-3 CASSLTSTSGSRTGELFF TGTGCCAGCAGCTTAACCTCAACTAGCGGGAGTCGTACCGGGGAGCTGTTTTTT
TRBD1 TRBJ1-5 many TRBV4-2 CASSQDGTGIQPQHF TGTGCCAGCAGCCAAGATGGGACAGGGATTCAGCCCCAGCATTTT
NA TRBJ2-5 NA TRBV6-5 CASSPDRVETQYF TGTGCCAGCAGTCCGGACAGAGTGGAGACCCAGTACTTC
NA TRBJ2-7 NA TRBV24-1 CATSGAGGYEQYF TGTGCCACCAGTGGGGCGGGCGGGTACGAGCAGTACTTC
TRBD2 TRBJ2-1 NA TRBV2 CASSGEASGANEQFF TGTGCCAGCAGTGGCGAGGCTAGCGGGGCAAATGAGCAGTTCTTC
NA TRBJ2-7 NA TRBV30 CAWGGGATYEQYF TGTGCCTGGGGCGGTGGGGCAACCTACGAGCAGTACTTC
NA TRBJ1-5 NA TRBV27 CASRMVAAPSQPQHF TGTGCCAGCAGGATGGTAGCGGCACCATCTCAGCCCCAGCATTTT